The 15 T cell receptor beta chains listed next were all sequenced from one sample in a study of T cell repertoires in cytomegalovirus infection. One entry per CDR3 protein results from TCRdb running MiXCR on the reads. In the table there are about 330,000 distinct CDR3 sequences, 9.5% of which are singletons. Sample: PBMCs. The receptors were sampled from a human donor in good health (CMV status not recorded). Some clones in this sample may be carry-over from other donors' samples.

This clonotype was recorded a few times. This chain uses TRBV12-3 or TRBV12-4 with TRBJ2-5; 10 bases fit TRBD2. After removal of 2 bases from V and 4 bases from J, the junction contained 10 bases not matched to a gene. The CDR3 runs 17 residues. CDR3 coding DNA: TGTGCCAGCAGTTTATCGTCCCGAGCGGGGGGGCGAGAGACCCAGTACTTC. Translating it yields CASSLSSRAGGRETQYF.

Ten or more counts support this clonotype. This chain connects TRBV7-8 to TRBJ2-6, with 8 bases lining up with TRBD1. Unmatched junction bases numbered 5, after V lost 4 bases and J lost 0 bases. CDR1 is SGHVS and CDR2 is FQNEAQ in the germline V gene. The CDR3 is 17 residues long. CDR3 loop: CASSSGQASSGANVLTF. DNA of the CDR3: TGTGCCAGCAGCTCGGGACAGGCTAGCTCTGGGGCCAACGTCCTGACTTTC. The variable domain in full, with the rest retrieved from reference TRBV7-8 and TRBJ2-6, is GAGVSQSPRYKVAKRGQDVALRCDPISGHVSLFWYQQALGQGPEFLTYFQNEAQLDKSGLPSDRFFAERPEGSVSTLKIQRTQQEDSAVYLCASSSGQASSGANVLTFGAGSRLTVL.

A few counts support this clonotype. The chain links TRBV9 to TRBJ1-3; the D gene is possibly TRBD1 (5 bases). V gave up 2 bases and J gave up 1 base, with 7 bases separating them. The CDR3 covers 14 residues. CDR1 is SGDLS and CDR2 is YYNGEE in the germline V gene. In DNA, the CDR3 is TGTGCCAGCAGCGTCAGGGTTTCTGGAAACACCATATATTTT. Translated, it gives CASSVRVSGNTIYF. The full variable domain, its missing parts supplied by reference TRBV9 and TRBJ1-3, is DSGVTQTPKHLITATGQRVTLRCSPRSGDLSVYWYQQSLDQGLQFLIQYYNGEERAKGNILERFSAQQFPDLHSELNLSSLELGDSALYFCASSVRVSGNTIYFGEGSWLTVV.

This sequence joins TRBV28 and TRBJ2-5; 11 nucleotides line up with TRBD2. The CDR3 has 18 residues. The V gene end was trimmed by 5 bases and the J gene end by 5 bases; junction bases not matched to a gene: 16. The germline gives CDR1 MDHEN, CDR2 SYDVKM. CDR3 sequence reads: CASSPTTRLAGRSETQYF. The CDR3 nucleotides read TGTGCCAGCAGTCCAACAACCAGACTAGCGGGAAGGAGTGAGACCCAGTACTTC.

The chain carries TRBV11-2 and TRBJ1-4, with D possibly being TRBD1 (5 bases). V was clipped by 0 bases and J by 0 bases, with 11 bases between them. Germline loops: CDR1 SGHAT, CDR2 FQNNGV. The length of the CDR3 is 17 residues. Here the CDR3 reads CASSLDTGQATNEKLFF. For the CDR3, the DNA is TGTGCCAGCAGCTTAGATACGGGGCAGGCAACTAATGAAAAACTGTTTTTT. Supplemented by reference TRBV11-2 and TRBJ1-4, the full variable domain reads EAGVAQSPRYKIIEKRQSVAFWCNPISGHATLYWYQQILGQGPKLLIQFQNNGVVDDSQLPKDRFSAERLKGVDSTLKIQPAKLEDSAVYLCASSLDTGQATNEKLFFGSGTQLSVL.

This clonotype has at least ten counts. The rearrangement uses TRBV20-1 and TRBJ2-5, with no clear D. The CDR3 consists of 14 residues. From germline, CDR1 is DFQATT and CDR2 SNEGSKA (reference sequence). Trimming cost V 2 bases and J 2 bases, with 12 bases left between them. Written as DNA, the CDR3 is TGCAGTGCTAGACGCGGAAGTGTTCAAGAGACCCAGTACTTC. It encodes CSARRGSVQETQYF.

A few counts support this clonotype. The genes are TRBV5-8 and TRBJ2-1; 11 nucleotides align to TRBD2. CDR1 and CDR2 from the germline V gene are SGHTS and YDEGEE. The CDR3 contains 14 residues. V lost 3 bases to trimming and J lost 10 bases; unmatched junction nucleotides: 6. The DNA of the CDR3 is TGTGCCAGCAGCTCACTAGCGGGGGCGCGGGAGCAGTTCTTC. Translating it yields CASSSLAGAREQFF.

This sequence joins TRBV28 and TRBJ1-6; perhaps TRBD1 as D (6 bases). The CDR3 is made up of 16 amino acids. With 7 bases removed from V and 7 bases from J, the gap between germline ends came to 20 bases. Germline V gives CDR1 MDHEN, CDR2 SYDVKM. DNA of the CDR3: TGTGCCAGCAACGTTAGGTCAGGGGTGGGCAATTCACCCCTCCACTTT. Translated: CASNVRSGVGNSPLHF. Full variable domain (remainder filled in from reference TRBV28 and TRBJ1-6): DVKVTQSSRYLVKRTGEKVFLECVQDMDHENMFWYRQDPGLGLRLIYFSYDVKMKEKGDIPEGYSVSREKKERFSLILESASTNQTSMYLCASNVRSGVGNSPLHFGNGTRLTVT.

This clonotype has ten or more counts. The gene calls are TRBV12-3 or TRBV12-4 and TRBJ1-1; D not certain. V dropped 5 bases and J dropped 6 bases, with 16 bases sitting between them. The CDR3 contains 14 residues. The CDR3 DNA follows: TGTGCCAGCAGTGACCTTGTTGACATCTCTGAAGCTTTCTTT. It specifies CASSDLVDISEAFF.

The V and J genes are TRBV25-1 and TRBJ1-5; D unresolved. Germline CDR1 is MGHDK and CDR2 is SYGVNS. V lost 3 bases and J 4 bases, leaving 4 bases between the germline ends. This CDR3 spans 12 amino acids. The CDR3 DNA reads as TGTGCCAGCAGTGAGGGTAATCAGCCCCAGCATTTT. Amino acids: CASSEGNQPQHF.

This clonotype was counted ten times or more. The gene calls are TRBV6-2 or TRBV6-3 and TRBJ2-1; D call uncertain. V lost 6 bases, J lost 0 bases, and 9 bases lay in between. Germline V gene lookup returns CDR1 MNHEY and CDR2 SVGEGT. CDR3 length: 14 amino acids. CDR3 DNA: TGTGCCAGCAGGTGGGATCCCTCCTACAATGAGCAGTTCTTC. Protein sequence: CASRWDPSYNEQFF.

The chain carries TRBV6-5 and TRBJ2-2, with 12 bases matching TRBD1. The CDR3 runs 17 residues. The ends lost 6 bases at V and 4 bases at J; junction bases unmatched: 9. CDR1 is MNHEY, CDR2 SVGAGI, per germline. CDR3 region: CASRPPGTGGFTGELFF. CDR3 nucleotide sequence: TGTGCCAGCAGACCGCCCGGGACAGGGGGCTTCACCGGGGAGCTGTTTTTT.

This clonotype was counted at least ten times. CDR3 loop: CASRTPGTGNQPQHF. The CDR3 DNA sequence: TGTGCCAGCAGGACTCCCGGGACAGGGAATCAGCCCCAGCATTTT. The chain links TRBV7-2 to TRBJ1-5; the match to TRBD1 covers 9 bases. This CDR3 is built from 15 residues. The trim removed 6 bases at V and 4 bases at J, leaving 7 bases unmatched. Germline V gives CDR1 SGHTA, CDR2 FQGNSA. The entire variable domain, with the rest obtained from reference TRBV7-2 and TRBJ1-5, is as follows: GAGVSQSPSNKVTEKGKDVELRCDPISGHTALYWYRQSLGQGLEFLIYFQGNSAPDKSGLPSDRFSAERTGGSVSTLTIQRTQQEDSAVYLCASRTPGTGNQPQHFGDGTRLSIL.

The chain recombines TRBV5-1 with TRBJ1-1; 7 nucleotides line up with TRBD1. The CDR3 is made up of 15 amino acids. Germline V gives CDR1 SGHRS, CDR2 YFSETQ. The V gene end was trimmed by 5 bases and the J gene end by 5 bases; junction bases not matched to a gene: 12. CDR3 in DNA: TGCGCCAGCAGTCTTAACGGACAGGTGAGGACTGAAGCTTTCTTT. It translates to CASSLNGQVRTEAFF.

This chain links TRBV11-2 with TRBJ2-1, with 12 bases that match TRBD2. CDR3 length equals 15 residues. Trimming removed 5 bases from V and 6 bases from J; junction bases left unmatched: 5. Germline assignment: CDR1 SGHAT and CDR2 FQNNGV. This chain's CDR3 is CASSRPSGGANEQFF. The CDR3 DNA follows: TGTGCCAGCAGCCGACCTAGCGGGGGGGCCAATGAGCAGTTCTTC.